This paragraph reports one T cell receptor beta chain. This clone was counted only a few times. What this receptor recognizes is not known. Qualities for individual bases were not recorded, and no much larger clone is one base off. Each donor gave one peripheral blood draw, averaging approximately 0.12 L, which was collected into heparinised tubes. A BD FACSAria II was used to sort naive, central memory, regulatory and stem cell-like memory CD4+ T cells with a panel that included CD45RO, CCR7, CD25, CD127, CD95 and CD27. Every sorted population had a purity above 95%. PBMCs were isolated right away by Lymphoprep density gradient centrifugation and were stained directly, without culture. So that batch effects would be minimized, each experiment stained and sorted samples in pairs, pairing one healthy donor with one patient. The sample originates from a study of beta chain features in type 1 diabetes (dated by TCRdb to 2017 to 2018). Notes on the research overall: No differences in mean age, gender distribution, total cell number or subset yield were found between patients and healthy donors. Regulatory and stem cell-like memory subsets were obtained from only 8 patients and about 8 healthy donors, while naive and central memory subsets were obtained from all 30 or so donors. In the study, TCRB repertoires of sorted circulating CD4+ T cell subsets from recently diagnosed type 1 diabetes patients were compared with those of matched healthy donors. Across all samples, 107,917,701 sorted cells were examined, and cell number per subset correlated strongly with RNA yield. Overall study results and their limits: PCR may preferentially amplify shorter templates, but because patient and control samples were amplified and corrected together, any resulting skew would affect both groups equally. At VDJ recombination sites, patients with type 1 diabetes made fewer insertions and deleted more nucleotides, a pattern implying thymic rearrangement abnormalities. Naive, central memory and regulatory TCRB repertoires appeared to be more alike among patients than among healthy donors. Because small numbers of individuals were included in the HLA sub-analyses, any influence of HLA type on TCRB rearrangement was left unresolved. Sequencing cDNA rather than genomic DNA could over-represent highly expressing activated cells, although activation and CD3 levels did not differ between groups. Type 1 diabetes patients showed a moderate but significant shortening of TCRB CDR3 length in all four CD4+ subsets.

The entire amount of isolated RNA was reverse transcribed using the High Capacity cDNA Reverse Transcription Kit, so the sequenced TCRB transcripts were expressed ones. Deep immunoSEQ sequencing was performed on naive, central memory and regulatory T cell samples, with an average of roughly 3.5 million total reads per sample. After sorted cells were lysed in RLT buffer, RNA was extracted with DNase-treated RNeasy Micro or Mini kits, with the choice depending on cell number. Each cell subset was processed on its own to prevent cross-contamination, while patient and healthy donor samples were processed together. The immunoSEQ multiplex PCR was used to amplify TCRB sequences from cDNA, generating 87-bp fragments that spanned the CDR3 region. Sequencing of the amplicons was performed on the Illumina HiSeq platform. The authors processed their data as follows. Synthetic template baselines were used to correct PCR bias computationally, reads within Hamming distance 2 were collapsed, and singletons that could not be merged were discarded. Reads were aligned against IMGT to assign V, D and J genes, CDR3 length and insertions or deletions at six rearrangement sites. Within each subset, clonotype counts were normalized to sorted cell number, after which true diversity and Gini coefficients were computed with the tcR R package. The overlap coefficient, calculated on TCRB nucleotide sequences, was used to quantify repertoire sharing. Out-of-frame TCRB sequences from naive cells were analyzed to stand in for the pre-selection repertoire. TCRdb re-hosts the immuneACCESS table, in-frame sequences only. Its copies lack some clones; in the studies checked, an unresolved V gene accounts for under half of them, and the cause for the rest is not known. V and J calls and clone size are given by that table; D and trimming were obtained from the DNA. The table for this sample lists some 700,000 clones; about an eighth of them were counted only once. 0.022% of the sample lies in the top ten.

CDR1 and CDR2, per the germline V gene (reference sequence), are GTSNPN and SVGIG. The cysteine opens and the phenylalanine closes a CDR3 of 14 amino acids. The entry retains the CDR3 DNA only, 42 bases that are in frame from base 1. After removal of 2 bases from V and 4 bases from J, the junction retains 7 bases not matched to a gene. Here the chain combines TRBV30 and TRBJ1-2, and TRBD1 matches 7 of the central bases. The receptor comes from a man younger than 35 with type 1 diabetes. The sample comprised naive CD4+ T cells from blood. Read against the paper, the sample's cell subset or site label means: true naive CD4+ T cells. The sequence in DNA is TGTGCCTGGAGTTTACAGGGGATCCTCTATGGCTACACCTTC. Its protein reads: CAWSLQGILYGYTF.